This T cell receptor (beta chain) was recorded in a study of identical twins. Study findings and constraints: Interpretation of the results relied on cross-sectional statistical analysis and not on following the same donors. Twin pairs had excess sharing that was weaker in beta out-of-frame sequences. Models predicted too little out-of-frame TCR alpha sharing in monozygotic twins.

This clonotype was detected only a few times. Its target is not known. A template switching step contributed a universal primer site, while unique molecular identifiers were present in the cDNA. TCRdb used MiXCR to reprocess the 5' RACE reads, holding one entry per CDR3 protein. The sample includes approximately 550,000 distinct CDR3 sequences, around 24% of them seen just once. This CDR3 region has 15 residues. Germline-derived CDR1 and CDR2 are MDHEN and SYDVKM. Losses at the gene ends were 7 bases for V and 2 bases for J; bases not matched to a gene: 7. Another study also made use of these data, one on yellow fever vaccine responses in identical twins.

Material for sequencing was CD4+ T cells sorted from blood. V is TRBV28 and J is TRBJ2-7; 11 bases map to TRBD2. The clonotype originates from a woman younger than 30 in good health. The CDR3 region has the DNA TGTGCCAGCATTCCGGGACTAGCGGCGACCTACGAGCAGTACTTC. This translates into CASIPGLAATYEQYF.